What follows are 30 T cell receptor beta chains derived from one specimen sequenced in a study of early T cells in non-severe SARS-CoV-2 infection. TCRdb fed the 5' RACE reads into MiXCR, producing one record per CDR3 protein. The sample has around 56,000 distinct CDR3 sequences; about 8% are singletons. The source material was whole blood, sampled at baseline. These receptors were obtained from an adult who was a healthcare worker with PCR-confirmed SARS-CoV-2 infection or an uninfected control (not recorded which).

The V and J genes are TRBV30 and TRBJ2-1; 9 bases are shared with TRBD1. J lost 4 bases, V lost 4 bases, and 2 bases had no gene match. Germline V CDR1 and CDR2: GTSNPN, SVGIG (reference sequence). CDR3 length equals 13 residues. CDR3 bases: TGTGCCTGGAATGGACAGGGGTACAATGAGCAGTTCTTC. The encoded protein is CAWNGQGYNEQFF. The whole variable domain, remainder taken from reference TRBV30 and TRBJ2-1, is SQTIHQWPATLVQPVGSPLSLECTVEGTSNPNLYWYRQAAGRGLQLLFYSVGIGQISSEVPQNLSASRPQDRQFILSSKKLLLSDSGFYLCAWNGQGYNEQFFGPGTRLTVL.

This clonotype was counted between two and nine times. The V call is TRBV6-5, the J call TRBJ2-7, with TRBD2 matching over 9 bases. The length of the CDR3 is 17 residues. Germline V gene data show CDR1 as MNHEY and CDR2 as SVGAGI. V gave up 0 bases and J gave up 2 bases; unmatched junction bases: 8. This chain's CDR3 is CASSYSYRLAATYEQYF. CDR3 coding DNA: TGTGCCAGCAGTTACTCCTACAGACTAGCGGCAACCTACGAGCAGTACTTC.

This clonotype was seen repeatedly, ten times or more. The chain joins TRBV28 to TRBJ2-7, with D tentatively TRBD1 (5 bases). The CDR3 is made up of 12 amino acids. Germline assignment: CDR1 MDHEN and CDR2 SYDVKM. V shed 5 bases and J shed 3 bases, with 8 bases lying between them. CDR3 amino acids: CASSLDSYEQYF. The CDR3 nucleotides read TGTGCCAGCAGTCTAGACAGCTACGAGCAGTACTTC.

This clonotype has ten or more counts. This chain connects TRBV7-2 to TRBJ2-5, with a weak D call TRBD2 (6 bases). This CDR3 has 13 residues. Deletions cut 6 bases from V and 5 bases from J, with 13 bases between. Germline CDR1 and CDR2: SGHTA and FQGNSA. CDR3 bases: TGTGCCAGCAGGTTATCGGGAGTGGAGACCCAGTACTTC. This translates into CASRLSGVETQYF.

This clonotype was counted at least ten times. The rearrangement uses TRBV7-2 and TRBJ1-2; TRBD1 is a possible D gene (5 bases). The V end lost 3 bases, the J end lost 6 bases, and 23 bases lay between the germline ends. The CDR3 consists of 17 residues. Germline CDR1 reads SGHTA; CDR2 reads FQGNSA. The CDR3 coding sequence is TGTGCCAGCAGCTTCGACGTCGGGGCCAGGGAGGAGGATGGCTACACCTTC. Translation: CASSFDVGAREEDGYTF.

At least ten counts were recorded for this clonotype. V and J are TRBV28 and TRBJ1-4; 8 nucleotides match TRBD1. V shed 5 bases, J shed 8 bases, and the junction held 10 bases outside the gene matches. Germline V gene data show CDR1 as MDHEN and CDR2 as SYDVKM. The CDR3 is 15 residues long. This CDR3 reads CASSPPGGWGEKLFF. For the CDR3, the DNA is TGTGCCAGCAGTCCTCCAGGGGGCTGGGGAGAAAAACTGTTTTTT.

In its sample, this clonotype was seen a few times. The CDR3 sequence is CASSQDSGNSNYGYTF. The CDR3 nucleotides read TGCGCCAGCAGCCAAGATTCGGGAAACTCTAACTATGGCTACACCTTC. The chain links TRBV4-1 to TRBJ1-2; unclear D gene. V gave up 0 bases and J gave up 0 bases, with 11 bases separating them. Per the germline V gene, CDR1 is MGHRA and CDR2 is YSYEKL. The CDR3 is 16 residues long.

This clonotype was picked up many times. This chain joins TRBV3-1 and TRBJ2-3; maybe TRBD2 (6 bases). This CDR3 spans 15 amino acids. V was cut by 4 bases and J by 2 bases, with 13 bases left in between. CDR1 is LGHDT, CDR2 YNNKEL, per germline (reference sequence). DNA of the CDR3: TGTGCCAGCAGCCGGTCACTAGCCGTCACAGATACGCAGTATTTT. Translation gives CASSRSLAVTDTQYF.

In its sample, this clonotype was seen a few times. The chain recombines TRBV4-1 with TRBJ2-1, with TRBD1 identical over 10 bases. The CDR3 consists of 17 residues. CDR1 is MGHRA, CDR2 YSYEKL, per germline. J gave up 6 bases and V 1 base, and 9 bases lay outside the gene matches. The CDR3 region is CASSQVGRDRGFNEQFF. The DNA for the CDR3 is TGCGCCAGCAGCCAAGTTGGTCGGGACAGGGGATTCAATGAGCAGTTCTTC.

The chain joins TRBV12-3 or TRBV12-4 to TRBJ2-5, with D unclear. V was shortened by 1 base and J by 0 bases, with 9 bases between the two germline ends. The CDR3 contains 15 residues. The CDR3 is CASSLEQPYQETQYF. CDR3 DNA: TGTGCCAGCAGTTTAGAGCAACCGTACCAAGAGACCCAGTACTTC.

This clonotype was found many times. This rearrangement joins TRBV7-8 to TRBJ2-7, with unresolved D. The CDR3 is 13 amino acids. The germline V gene encodes CDR1 SGHVS and CDR2 FQNEAQ. V lost 5 bases to trimming and J lost 5 bases, with 13 bases between them. The CDR3 DNA follows: TGTGCCAGCAGCGTGTGGCAGTCGGACGAGCAGTACTTC. As protein: CASSVWQSDEQYF.

J is TRBJ2-3 and V is TRBV21-1; the table's D call of TRBD2 was not tested on the DNA. TRBV21-1 is classified as a pseudogene. The CDR3 is made up of 14 amino acids. The CDR3 region is CARTTGPSTDTQYF. The CDR3 DNA sequence: TGTGCCAGGACGACAGGGCCCTCCACAGATACGCAGTATTTT.

This clonotype was recorded at least ten times. V usage is TRBV10-2 and J usage is TRBJ2-3, with 8 bases fitting TRBD2. Unmatched junction bases numbered 15, after V lost 7 bases and J lost 6 bases. Germline loops: CDR1 WSHSY, CDR2 SAAADI. This CDR3 is built from 16 residues. The CDR3 loop is CASKWTRAGVMDTQYF. The CDR3 region has the DNA TGCGCCAGCAAATGGACTCGAGCGGGAGTTATGGATACGCAGTATTTT.

V and J are TRBV20-1 and TRBJ1-1; D might be TRBD1 (5 bases). Trimming stripped 3 bases from V and 0 bases from J, with 5 bases between. CDR3 length equals 12 residues. Per the germline V gene, CDR1 is DFQATT and CDR2 is SNEGSKA (reference sequence). DNA for the CDR3: TGCAGTGCTAGGGACATGAACACTGAAGCTTTCTTT. It encodes CSARDMNTEAFF.

This clonotype has more than one count but fewer than ten. V and J are TRBV4-2 and TRBJ2-7, with D perhaps TRBD2 (6 bases). In germline, CDR1 is LGHNA, CDR2 YNFKEQ. V was trimmed by 1 base and J by 2 bases, leaving 12 bases between them. This CDR3 has 15 amino acids. The CDR3 DNA sequence: TGTGCCAGCAGCCAAGGGGGCGGGGCCACCTACGAGCAGTACTTC. This encodes CASSQGGGATYEQYF.

This clonotype was counted only a few times. This chain connects TRBV20-1 to TRBJ1-2; 7 bases are a match to TRBD1. The V gene end was trimmed by 4 bases and the J gene end by 4 bases; junction bases not matched to a gene: 12. The germline CDR1 and CDR2 sequences are DFQATT and SNEGSKA (reference sequence). The CDR3 extends over 15 amino acids. The CDR3, as DNA: TGCAGTGCTACTACCCGAGACAGGGTGATCTATGGCTACACCTTC. Its protein is CSATTRDRVIYGYTF.

This clonotype was found many times. V gene TRBV20-1 combines with J gene TRBJ2-3; a weak D match, TRBD2 (6 bases). Germline loops: CDR1 DFQATT, CDR2 SNEGSKA (reference sequence). This CDR3 contains 17 residues. Trimming took off 5 bases at V and 2 bases at J, with 23 bases between the two ends. The CDR3, as DNA: TGCAGTGCTTTGGATCCGGAGGGCCACCGGGACACAGATACGCAGTATTTT. Translation gives CSALDPEGHRDTDTQYF.

This clonotype was counted many times. This chain uses TRBV11-3 with TRBJ2-1; maybe TRBD2 (6 bases). Germline loops: CDR1 SGHNT, CDR2 YENEEA. The V gene lost 3 bases and the J gene lost 7 bases, with 13 bases spanning the gap. The CDR3 contains 14 residues. This chain's CDR3 is CASSLGTAGNEQFF. CDR3 coding DNA: TGTGCCAGCAGCTTGGGGACCGCGGGGAATGAGCAGTTCTTC.

Ten or more counts support this clonotype. The chain links TRBV28 to TRBJ2-7; D remains unclear. Germline CDR1 reads MDHEN; CDR2 reads SYDVKM. The CDR3 loop spans 24 amino acids. V shed 1 base and J shed 1 base, with 38 bases lying between them. The CDR3 reads CASSLSAARTFARKDRSGSYEQYF. The CDR3 DNA reads as TGTGCCAGCAGTTTATCCGCCGCGCGAACGTTCGCCAGAAAAGACCGAAGTGGGTCCTACGAGCAGTACTTC. The whole variable domain, filled in from reference TRBV28 and TRBJ2-7, reads DVKVTQSSRYLVKRTGEKVFLECVQDMDHENMFWYRQDPGLGLRLIYFSYDVKMKEKGDIPEGYSVSREKKERFSLILESASTNQTSMYLCASSLSAARTFARKDRSGSYEQYFGPGTRLTVT.

This clonotype appeared a few times. The chain uses TRBV6-2 or TRBV6-3 and TRBJ2-3; D ambiguous. Germline CDR1 and CDR2: MNHEY and SVGEGT. Between the trimmed V and J ends, which lost 7 bases and 1 base, there was a span of 12 bases. The length of the CDR3 is 14 residues. CDR3 nucleotides: TGTGCCAGCAAGGCGGAGTCGGGCACAGATACGCAGTATTTT. Its translation: CASKAESGTDTQYF.

This clonotype was observed at least ten times. The gene calls are TRBV12-5 and TRBJ2-5; no clear D gene. The V end lost 3 bases, the J end lost 0 bases, and 11 bases lay between the germline ends. CDR1 and CDR2 (germline): LGHNT, FRNRAP. The CDR3 totals 15 residues. The CDR3 sequence: CASGFGSANQETQYF. As DNA, the CDR3 is TGTGCTAGTGGTTTCGGCAGCGCGAACCAAGAGACCCAGTACTTC.

This clonotype was found many times. The rearrangement links TRBV7-2 to TRBJ2-1; D is possibly TRBD2 (6 bases). Trimming pared 1 base from V and 7 bases from J, leaving 11 bases between. This CDR3 has 14 residues. The germline V gene has CDR1 SGHTA and CDR2 FQGNSA. The CDR3 spells CASSLEASVNEQFF. In nucleotides, the CDR3 is TGTGCCAGCAGCTTAGAAGCTAGCGTGAATGAGCAGTTCTTC.

This chain joins TRBV27 and TRBJ1-5; TRBD1 matches at 9 bases. The CDR3 contains 14 residues. After removal of 6 bases from V and 5 bases from J, the junction contained 5 bases not matched to a gene. CDR1 and CDR2 (germline): MNHEY, SMNVEV (reference sequence). The CDR3 loop is CASSLQGADQPQHF. CDR3 nucleotide sequence: TGTGCCAGCAGCCTACAGGGGGCAGATCAGCCCCAGCATTTT.

The V and J genes are TRBV12-3 or TRBV12-4 and TRBJ1-2; TRBD1 matches at 7 bases. There are 14 residues in the CDR3. J was trimmed by 4 bases and V by 1 base; bases with no gene match: 3. The CDR3 protein is CASSLVGTVYGYTF. The DNA for the CDR3 is TGTGCCAGCAGTTTAGTGGGGACAGTCTATGGCTACACCTTC.

This clonotype was seen only a few times. This rearrangement joins TRBV7-2 to TRBJ2-1, with D unresolved. The V gene's germline CDR1 is SGHTA and CDR2 FQGNSA. The CDR3 runs 15 residues. Trimming left V 5 bases short and J 1 base short, with 12 bases between. As DNA, the CDR3 is TGTGCCAGCAGCCCAGATCCCGGATCCTACAATGAGCAGTTCTTC. Translation: CASSPDPGSYNEQFF.

This clonotype was seen repeatedly, ten times or more. The chain uses TRBV7-3 and TRBJ1-1; D gene unclear. The CDR3 sequence is 13 residues long. Germline lookup yields CDR1 SGHTA and CDR2 FQGTGA. The V end was cut by 3 bases, the J end by 1 base, with 6 bases between. The CDR3 coding sequence is TGTGCCAGCAGCTTGAATAGGAACACTGAAGCTTTCTTT. Translating gives CASSLNRNTEAFF.

This clonotype was observed a handful of times. The chain combines TRBV24-1 with TRBJ2-4, with no clear D. V lost 1 base to trimming and J lost 10 bases, with 10 bases between them. The germline CDR1 and CDR2 sequences are KGHDR and SFDVKD. The CDR3 is 13 residues long. In DNA, the CDR3 is TGTGCCACCAGTGATTTAAAGGGTGAGATTCAGTACTTC. Its translation is CATSDLKGEIQYF.

CDR3 sequence reads: CASSYGTGVNEQFF. The CDR3 DNA is TGTGCCAGCAGCTACGGGACAGGGGTCAATGAGCAGTTCTTC. The chain carries TRBV7-2 and TRBJ2-1, with TRBD1 identical over 10 bases. V lost 4 bases to trimming and J lost 6 bases; unmatched junction nucleotides: 3. This CDR3 has 14 amino acids. The germline CDR1 and CDR2 sequences are SGHTA and FQGNSA.

This clonotype has ten or more counts. CDR3 loop: CASSQVSTGDYEQYF. The CDR3 nucleotides are TGCGCCAGCAGCCAAGTTTCGACAGGAGACTACGAGCAGTACTTC. The chain couples TRBV4-1 to TRBJ2-7; D perhaps matches TRBD1 (6 bases). V was pared by 1 base and J by 3 bases, with 13 bases between. The CDR3 length is 15 residues. The germline V gene encodes CDR1 MGHRA and CDR2 YSYEKL.

V and J are TRBV28 and TRBJ2-3, with TRBD2 matching 7 bases. CDR1 and CDR2 from the germline V gene are MDHEN and SYDVKM. There are 15 residues in the CDR3. The DNA for the CDR3 is TGTGCTTCTCGCGGGGCTAGCGGACACACAGATACGCAGTATTTT. Protein: CASRGASGHTDTQYF.